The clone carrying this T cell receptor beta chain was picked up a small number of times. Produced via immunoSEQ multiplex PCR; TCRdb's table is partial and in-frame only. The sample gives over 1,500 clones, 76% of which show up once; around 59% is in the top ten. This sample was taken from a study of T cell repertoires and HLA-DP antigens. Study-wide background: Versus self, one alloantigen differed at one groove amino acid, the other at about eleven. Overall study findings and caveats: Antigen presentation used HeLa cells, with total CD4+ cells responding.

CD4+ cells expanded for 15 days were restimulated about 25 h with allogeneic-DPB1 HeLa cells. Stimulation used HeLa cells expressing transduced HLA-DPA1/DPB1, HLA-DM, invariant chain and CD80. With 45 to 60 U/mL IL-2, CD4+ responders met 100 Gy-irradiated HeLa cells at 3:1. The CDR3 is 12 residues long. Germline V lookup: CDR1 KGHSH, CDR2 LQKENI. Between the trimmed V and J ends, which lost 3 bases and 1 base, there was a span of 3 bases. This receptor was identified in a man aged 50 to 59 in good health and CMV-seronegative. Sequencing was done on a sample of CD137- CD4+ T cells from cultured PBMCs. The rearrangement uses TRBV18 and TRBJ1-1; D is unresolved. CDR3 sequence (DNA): TGTGCCAGCTCACCTCAGAACACTGAAGCTTTCTTT. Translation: CASSPQNTEAFF.